Each of the 10 T cell receptor beta chains below was sequenced from the same sample in a study of cytomegalovirus exposure and HLA in healthy donors. The PCR used 60 Vbeta and 13 Jbeta primers. Generated by immunoSEQ multiplex PCR, the TCRdb table keeps only in-frame clones and is missing some. This sample carries 150,000 to 200,000 clones, about 12% of them seen once, and the ten largest clones take 7.8%. The specimen was PBMCs. The receptors were sampled from a man in his forties or fifties in good health and CMV-seropositive.

This clone was counted only a few times. This chain joins TRBV30 and TRBJ2-2, with D tentatively TRBD1 (6 bases). CDR3 size: 14 residues. The V gene lost 3 bases and the J gene lost 0 bases, with 8 bases spanning the gap. Looked up from germline, CDR1 is GTSNPN and CDR2 is SVGIG (reference sequence). The CDR3 protein is CAWRKGANTGELFF. CDR3 nucleotides: TGTGCCTGGAGGAAGGGGGCGAACACCGGGGAGCTGTTTTTT.

The CDR3 bases are TGTGCCAGCAGCGACAGTTATACGCAGTATTTT. It yields the protein CASSDSYTQYF. The chain has TRBV7-2 and TRBJ2-3; a weak D match, TRBD1 (5 bases). V was cut by 5 bases and J by 7 bases, with 7 bases left in between. Germline values: CDR1 SGHTA, CDR2 FQGNSA. The CDR3 runs to 11 residues.

The V call is TRBV7-2, the J call TRBJ2-7; D not resolved. V was shortened by 5 bases and J by 4 bases, with 12 bases between the two germline ends. This CDR3 has 13 residues. The germline V gene has CDR1 SGHTA and CDR2 FQGNSA. CDR3 DNA: TGTGCCAGCAGCCACCTGATCCTATACGAGCAGTACTTC. Its protein is CASSHLILYEQYF.

The chain employs TRBV4-2 and TRBJ1-2, with D maybe TRBD1 (5 bases). V was cut by 0 bases and J by 3 bases, with 11 bases left in between. Looked up from germline, CDR1 is LGHNA and CDR2 is YNFKEQ. The CDR3 sequence is 15 residues long. The CDR3 region has the DNA TGTGCCAGCAGCCAAGATAGCGGGGGATACTATGGCTACACCTTC. Protein sequence: CASSQDSGGYYGYTF.

The rearrangement links TRBV2 to TRBJ1-5; 9 bases align to TRBD1. The CDR3 is 13 residues long. CDR1 is SNHLY, CDR2 FYNNEI, per germline. Losses at the gene ends were 6 bases for V and 4 bases for J; bases not matched to a gene: 1. CDR3 sequence: CASRGQGNQPQHF. DNA of the CDR3: TGTGCCAGCAGGGGACAGGGTAATCAGCCCCAGCATTTT.

The table lists this clone with a few counts. The chain employs TRBV2 and TRBJ2-5, with 9 nucleotides matching TRBD2. There are 14 residues in the CDR3. With V trimmed by 3 bases and J by 5 bases, 4 bases remained unmatched. CDR1 SNHLY and CDR2 FYNNEI come from the germline V gene. CDR3 residues: CASSESGGLETQYF. CDR3 sequence (DNA): TGTGCCAGCAGTGAGAGCGGGGGGCTGGAGACCCAGTACTTC.

The DNA for the CDR3 is TGTGCCAGCAGCTTCCTAGCGGGGGGGCTCTACGAGCAGTACTTC. Translating it yields CASSFLAGGLYEQYF. This chain joins TRBV11-3 and TRBJ2-7, with 12 bases identical to TRBD2. The CDR3 contains 15 residues. Germline V gene sequence: CDR1 SGHNT, CDR2 YENEEA. Unmatched junction bases numbered 3, after V lost 3 bases and J lost 3 bases.

This clone has a handful of counts. The chain has TRBV29-1 and TRBJ1-1, with a tentative D call TRBD1 (5 bases). CDR3 length equals 12 residues. Trimming removed 4 bases at V and 3 bases at J, with 9 bases between. Germline V CDR1 and CDR2: SQVTM, ANQGSEA. CDR3 DNA: TGCAGCGTTGTAAAGGGGTACACTGAAGCTTTCTTT. This encodes CSVVKGYTEAFF.

The V and J genes are TRBV11-3 and TRBJ1-1, with a possible D match to TRBD1 (5 bases). V was pared by 5 bases and J by 9 bases, with 16 bases between. Germline loops: CDR1 SGHNT, CDR2 YENEEA. This CDR3 has 13 residues. The CDR3 nucleotides are TGTGCCAGCAGCCTCGATAGAGACAGAAAAGCTTTCTTT. It is translated as CASSLDRDRKAFF.

The chain couples TRBV6-5 to TRBJ1-2; D gene uncertain. The CDR3 consists of 15 residues. Germline V CDR1 and CDR2: MNHEY, SVGAGI. Trimming removed 4 bases at V and 5 bases at J, with 17 bases between. Written as DNA, the CDR3 is TGTGCCAGCAGTTTAGACCCGTACGAGGGTTATGGCTACACCTTC. Its translation: CASSLDPYEGYGYTF.